Presented here are 32 T cell receptor beta chains from one specimen sequenced in a study of blood T cell repertoires in COVID-19. The repertoire was sequenced with immunoSEQ multiplex PCR; TCRdb's copy has only in-frame clones and lacks some. The sample has 55,000 to 60,000 clones, roughly 84% seen once. The sample was peripheral blood. The origin of the receptors is a man aged 40-55 years with active COVID-19.

The chain employs TRBV19 and TRBJ1-2; weak D call: TRBD1 (5 bases). Trimming removed 5 bases from V and 6 bases from J, with 25 bases in between. The germline CDR1 and CDR2 sequences are LNHDA and SQIVND (reference sequence). The CDR3 loop spans 17 amino acids. The CDR3 region has the DNA TGTGCCAGTAGTTCCCTAACACGACAGAGACGAGCAGATGGCTACACCTTC. This encodes CASSSLTRQRRADGYTF.

The V gene is TRBV28, the J gene TRBJ2-3; D gene uncertain. Germline values: CDR1 MDHEN, CDR2 SYDVKM. The CDR3 sequence is 16 residues long. V was trimmed by 2 bases and J by 1 base, leaving 13 bases between them. In nucleotides, the CDR3 is TGTGCCAGCAGTTTACTTCGGGTTGGAGGCACAGATACGCAGTATTTT. This encodes CASSLLRVGGTDTQYF.

In its sample, this clone was seen once. The V and J genes are TRBV5-6 and TRBJ2-1, with 12 bases lining up with TRBD1. Germline CDR1 reads SGHDT; CDR2 reads YYEEEE. The CDR3 covers 16 residues. V was pared by 2 bases and J by 6 bases, with 6 bases of the junction left unmatched. The CDR3 here is CASSFYGTGGLNEQFF. The CDR3, as DNA: TGTGCCAGCAGCTTTTACGGGACAGGGGGCCTCAATGAGCAGTTCTTC.

In DNA form, the CDR3 reads TGTTCCTCTCCTTGGCGGGAGCGTTACGAGCAGTACTTC. Translating it yields CSSPWRERYEQYF. The V and J genes are TRBV24-1 and TRBJ2-7, with TRBD2 identical over 7 bases. Per germline, CDR1 KGHDR and CDR2 SFDVKD. The CDR3 sequence is 13 residues long.

This rearrangement joins TRBV28 to TRBJ2-3; 8 positions agree with TRBD2. The CDR3 is 14 amino acids. Germline-derived CDR1 and CDR2 are MDHEN and SYDVKM. After removal of 7 bases from V and 2 bases from J, the junction contained 5 bases not matched to a gene. For the CDR3, the DNA is TGTGCCAGCACCACGACTAGCGACACAGATACGCAGTATTTT. This codes for CASTTTSDTDTQYF. The variable domain in full, completed from reference TRBV28 and TRBJ2-3, reads DVKVTQSSRYLVKRTGEKVFLECVQDMDHENMFWYRQDPGLGLRLIYFSYDVKMKEKGDIPEGYSVSREKKERFSLILESASTNQTSMYLCASTTTSDTDTQYFGPGTRLTVL.

The chain recombines TRBV3-1 (or the pseudogene TRBV3-2) with TRBJ2-7, with TRBD2 identical over 7 bases. Trimming removed 4 bases from V and 3 bases from J; junction bases left unmatched: 6. Looked up from germline, CDR1 is LGHDT and CDR2 is YNNKEL (reference sequence). CDR3 length: 14 amino acids. The CDR3 loop is CASSRGTGGYEQYF. DNA for the CDR3: TGTGCCAGCAGCCGCGGAACGGGGGGCTACGAGCAGTACTTC.

This clone has a single count. The chain has TRBV2 and TRBJ2-5; 8 bases fit TRBD2. Germline V lookup: CDR1 SNHLY, CDR2 FYNNEI. V shed 8 bases and J 4 bases; nucleotides not matched to a gene: 3. This CDR3 is 12 amino acids long. The CDR3 protein is CASRGGAETQYF. The CDR3 bases are TGTGCCAGCCGGGGGGGCGCAGAGACCCAGTACTTC.

This clone was seen once. The CDR3 sequence: CAWSVMSTLHF. The CDR3, as DNA: TGTGCCTGGAGTGTAATGAGTACCCTCCACTTT. The chain uses TRBV30 and TRBJ1-6, with D uncertain. The CDR3 sequence is 11 residues long. Germline V gene sequence: CDR1 GTSNPN, CDR2 SVGIG (reference sequence). The V gene lost 0 bases and the J gene lost 14 bases, with 8 bases spanning the gap.

This chain uses TRBV19 with TRBJ1-1; D possibly corresponds to TRBD1 (5 bases). The V end was cut by 3 bases, the J end by 5 bases, with 16 bases between. Germline V gene sequence: CDR1 LNHDA, CDR2 SQIVND (reference sequence). The length of the CDR3 is 15 residues. The CDR3 region has the DNA TGTGCCAGTAGTATCCCCAATCGTAGGGGAACTGAAGCTTTCTTT. Encoded protein: CASSIPNRRGTEAFF. The complete variable domain, with remaining parts taken from reference TRBV19 and TRBJ1-1, reads DGGITQSPKYLFRKEGQNVTLSCEQNLNHDAMYWYRQDPGQGLRLIYYSQIVNDFQKGDIAEGYSVSREKKESFPLTVTSAQKNPTAFYLCASSIPNRRGTEAFFGQGTRLTVV.

This clone appeared once. CDR3 loop: CASSVDRGLVYGYTF. As DNA, the CDR3 is TGTGCCAGCAGCGTTGACAGGGGGCTCGTCTATGGCTACACCTTC. This chain links TRBV5-4 with TRBJ1-2, with 10 bases aligning to TRBD1. Germline-derived CDR1 and CDR2 are SGHNT and YYREEE (reference sequence). With V trimmed by 4 bases and J by 4 bases, 7 bases remained unmatched. The CDR3 spans 15 residues. Using reference TRBV5-4 and TRBJ1-2 for the parts outside the CDR3, the full variable domain is ETGVTQSPTHLIKTRGQQVTLRCSSQSGHNTVSWYQQALGQGPQFIFQYYREEENGRGNFPPRFSGLQFPNYSSELNVNALELDDSALYLCASSVDRGLVYGYTFGSGTRLTVV.

The chain is built from TRBV7-2 and TRBJ2-5; D call uncertain. The CDR3 totals 14 residues. Germline loops: CDR1 SGHTA, CDR2 FQGNSA. V was cut by 3 bases and J by 4 bases, with 12 bases left in between. This CDR3 is CASSLGPDGETQYF. DNA of the CDR3: TGTGCCAGCAGCTTGGGCCCGGATGGAGAGACCCAGTACTTC.

This rearrangement joins TRBV25-1 to TRBJ1-4; 11 positions match TRBD1. The CDR3 length is 16 residues. Germline trimming cut 4 bases from V and 8 bases from J; bases unmatched to any gene: 9. Looked up from germline, CDR1 is MGHDK and CDR2 is SYGVNS. CDR3 sequence reads: CASSGNPGQGVEKLFF. For the CDR3, the DNA is TGTGCCAGCAGTGGCAATCCGGGACAGGGGGTAGAAAAACTGTTTTTT.

J is TRBJ2-1 and V is TRBV9; D remains ambiguous. Germline values: CDR1 SGDLS, CDR2 YYNGEE. The V and J ends lost 2 bases and 0 bases respectively, with 15 bases between them. This CDR3 comprises 17 residues. The CDR3 DNA sequence: TGTGCCAGCAGCGTGTTGCCAGCGACCAGCTCCTACAATGAGCAGTTCTTC. Protein: CASSVLPATSSYNEQFF.

The table lists this clone with a count of one. This chain connects TRBV5-6 to TRBJ2-1, with 7 bases that match TRBD2. There are 15 residues in the CDR3. The ends lost 2 bases at V and 5 bases at J; junction bases unmatched: 7. Germline V gives CDR1 SGHDT, CDR2 YYEEEE. CDR3 nucleotide sequence: TGTGCCAGCAGCTTAATACGGGACTACAACAATGAGCAGTTCTTC. Protein product: CASSLIRDYNNEQFF.

CDR3 loop: CASRRDPGELFF. In DNA form, the CDR3 reads TGTGCCAGTAGACGGGATCCCGGGGAGCTGTTTTTT. The chain employs TRBV5-6 and TRBJ2-2, with a possible D match to TRBD2 (5 bases). CDR3 length: 12 amino acids. V lost 8 bases to trimming and J lost 6 bases, with 11 bases between them. Per germline, CDR1 SGHDT and CDR2 YYEEEE.

The gene calls are TRBV25-1 and TRBJ2-1, with D possibly matching TRBD1 (5 bases). With 7 bases removed from V and 7 bases from J, the gap between germline ends came to 20 bases. CDR3 length: 15 residues. The V gene's germline CDR1 is MGHDK and CDR2 SYGVNS. In DNA, the CDR3 is TGTGCCAGCACTAGAAGGGGCAGCTCCTGGAATGAGCAGTTCTTC. As protein: CASTRRGSSWNEQFF. Full variable domain (remainder filled in from reference TRBV25-1 and TRBJ2-1): EADIYQTPRYLVIGTGKKITLECSQTMGHDKMYWYQQDPGMELHLIHYSYGVNSTEKGDLSSESTVSRIRTEHFPLTLESARPSHTSQYLCASTRRGSSWNEQFFGPGTRLTVL.

The rearrangement uses TRBV29-1 and TRBJ2-5, with TRBD2 identical over 8 bases. The CDR3 has 13 residues. Trimming removed 7 bases from V and 4 bases from J; junction bases left unmatched: 8. Per the germline V gene, CDR1 is SQVTM and CDR2 is ANQGSEA. DNA of the CDR3: TGCAGCGCCCGAGGACTAGCTGGAGAGACCCAGTACTTC. It specifies CSARGLAGETQYF. The full variable domain, rest sourced from reference TRBV29-1 and TRBJ2-5, is SAVISQKPSRDICQRGTSLTIQCQVDSQVTMMFWYRQQPGQSLTLIATANQGSEATYESGFVIDKFPISRPNLTFSTLTVSNMSPEDSSIYLCSARGLAGETQYFGPGTRLLVL.

V and J are TRBV19 and TRBJ2-7; 8 nucleotides agree with TRBD2. The J segment lost 2 bases and the V segment lost 3 bases, leaving 6 bases of the junction unmatched. This CDR3 has 15 residues. Germline V gene sequence: CDR1 LNHDA, CDR2 SQIVND (reference sequence). CDR3 sequence (DNA): TGTGCCAGTAGTATTTCTAGCGGGCCCACCTACGAGCAGTACTTC. It encodes CASSISSGPTYEQYF.

This chain uses TRBV7-8 with TRBJ1-1; no reliable D call. In germline, CDR1 is SGHVS, CDR2 FQNEAQ. The CDR3 contains 13 residues. V gave up 5 bases and J gave up 3 bases, with 10 bases separating them. CDR3 sequence reads: CASSPPTYTEAFF. The CDR3 DNA follows: TGTGCCAGCAGCCCACCCACTTACACTGAAGCTTTCTTT.

CDR3 DNA: TGCGCCAGCAGTCCCGGCGGAGGAGCAACTAATGAAAAACTGTTTTTT. Residues: CASSPGGGATNEKLFF. The chain has TRBV5-1 and TRBJ1-4; no definite D call. This CDR3 contains 16 residues. Trimming stripped 5 bases from V and 0 bases from J, with 14 bases between. Germline CDR1 SGHRS, CDR2 YFSETQ.

This chain uses TRBV18 with TRBJ2-5, with 12 bases fitting TRBD2. Germline V gives CDR1 KGHSH, CDR2 LQKENI. This CDR3 is built from 15 residues. With 3 bases clipped from V and 7 bases from J, the junction kept 6 bases outside the gene matches. This chain's CDR3 is CASSPRTSGKWTQYF. The CDR3 DNA reads as TGTGCCAGCTCACCCCGGACTAGCGGGAAGTGGACCCAGTACTTC.

J is TRBJ2-5 and V is TRBV25-1; TRBD1 agrees at 8 bases. Per the germline V gene, CDR1 is MGHDK and CDR2 is SYGVNS. This CDR3 comprises 15 residues. The V segment lost 4 bases and the J segment 5 bases; nucleotides outside the gene matches: 9. CDR3 DNA sequence: TGTGCCAGCAGTGCAAGGGGACAGGCGCGGGAGACCCAGTACTTC. Translating it yields CASSARGQARETQYF. The complete variable domain, with remaining parts taken from reference TRBV25-1 and TRBJ2-5, reads EADIYQTPRYLVIGTGKKITLECSQTMGHDKMYWYQQDPGMELHLIHYSYGVNSTEKGDLSSESTVSRIRTEHFPLTLESARPSHTSQYLCASSARGQARETQYFGPGTRLLVL.

The rearrangement uses TRBV11-1 and TRBJ1-2; 8 positions match TRBD1. Trimming took 5 bases from V and 5 from J; bases not matched to a gene: 10. This CDR3 region has 15 residues. Germline CDR1 reads SGHAT; CDR2 reads FQDESV (reference sequence). In DNA form, the CDR3 reads TGTGCCAGCAGCCCCGGACAGGGCCCAGGGTATGGCTACACCTTC. Amino acids: CASSPGQGPGYGYTF.

This CDR3 reads CASSVRQGADTGELFF. The CDR3 DNA reads TGTGCCAGCAGCGTAAGACAGGGGGCTGACACCGGGGAGCTGTTTTTT. V is TRBV9 and J is TRBJ2-2; TRBD1 agrees at 10 bases. Germline trimming cut 1 base from V and 3 bases from J; bases unmatched to any gene: 3. Per the germline V gene, CDR1 is SGDLS and CDR2 is YYNGEE. The CDR3 runs 16 residues. Complete variable domain (other parts from reference TRBV9 and TRBJ2-2): DSGVTQTPKHLITATGQRVTLRCSPRSGDLSVYWYQQSLDQGLQFLIQYYNGEERAKGNILERFSAQQFPDLHSELNLSSLELGDSALYFCASSVRQGADTGELFFGEGSRLTVL.

The genes are TRBV10-3 and TRBJ1-4; TRBD1 matches 11 bases. The CDR3 has 14 amino acids. Germline V CDR1 and CDR2: ENHRY, SYGVKD. V shed 5 bases and J 10 bases; nucleotides not matched to a gene: 6. The CDR3 DNA reads TGTGCCATCAGTTTGGACAGGGGGCGGGGAAAACTGTTTTTT. It yields the protein CAISLDRGRGKLFF.

In its sample, this clone was seen a few times. The genes are TRBV19 and TRBJ1-5, with D maybe TRBD1 (5 bases). There are 15 residues in the CDR3. Looked up from germline, CDR1 is LNHDA and CDR2 is SQIVND (reference sequence). Trimming took off 5 bases at V and 0 bases at J, with 11 bases between the two ends. The CDR3 protein is CASSPGHVSNQPQHF. The CDR3, as DNA: TGTGCCAGTAGTCCTGGACATGTTAGCAATCAGCCCCAGCATTTT. Complete variable domain (other parts from reference TRBV19 and TRBJ1-5): DGGITQSPKYLFRKEGQNVTLSCEQNLNHDAMYWYRQDPGQGLRLIYYSQIVNDFQKGDIAEGYSVSREKKESFPLTVTSAQKNPTAFYLCASSPGHVSNQPQHFGDGTRLSIL.

V usage is TRBV10-3 and J usage is TRBJ1-2; D gene unclear. Germline lookup yields CDR1 ENHRY and CDR2 SYGVKD. Deletions cut 11 bases from V and 6 bases from J, with 19 bases between. The CDR3 has 13 amino acids. The CDR3 DNA reads as TGTGCCGCACTGGCGGGCCAGGAGGATGGCTACACCTTC. Residues: CAALAGQEDGYTF.

The chain joins TRBV6-4 to TRBJ2-2; TRBD2 aligns across 12 bases. The germline V gene encodes CDR1 MRHNA and CDR2 SNTAGT. The CDR3 is 15 residues long. V shed 3 bases, J shed 7 bases, and the junction held 3 bases outside the gene matches. CDR3 in amino acids: CASSELAGGHGELFF. The CDR3 nucleotides are TGTGCCAGCAGTGAACTAGCGGGGGGACACGGGGAGCTGTTTTTT.

The rearrangement links TRBV3-1 (or the pseudogene TRBV3-2) to TRBJ1-4; 9 positions match TRBD1. V lost 1 base to trimming and J lost 10 bases; unmatched junction nucleotides: 7. The CDR3 length is 15 residues. In germline, CDR1 is LGHDT, CDR2 YNNKEL (reference sequence). The CDR3 bases are TGTGCCAGCAGCCAAGGAGGGACAGGGTATGGAAAACTGTTTTTT. Its translation is CASSQGGTGYGKLFF.

V is TRBV7-6 and J is TRBJ1-5, with D unresolved. CDR1 and CDR2 (germline): SGHVS, FNYEAQ. The V and J ends lost 1 base and 9 bases respectively, with 10 bases between them. The CDR3 contains 13 residues. CDR3 DNA: TGTGCCAGCAGCTTAGAGCCTGGTCGGCCCCAGCATTTT. This gives the protein CASSLEPGRPQHF.

V and J are TRBV7-3 and TRBJ2-1; 12 bases align to TRBD2. J gave up 9 bases and V 2 bases, and 2 bases lay outside the gene matches. Looked up from germline, CDR1 is SGHTA and CDR2 is FQGTGA. This CDR3 is built from 14 residues. The CDR3 sequence: CASSLLAGGVEQFF. Here the CDR3 DNA reads TGTGCCAGCAGCTTACTAGCGGGAGGGGTTGAGCAGTTCTTC.

With respect to this clone: The junction departs from the called germline gene at one end, perhaps through a read error. J is TRBJ1-1 and V is TRBV19; perhaps TRBD1 as D (6 bases). The CDR3 length is 16 residues. From germline, CDR1 is LNHDA and CDR2 SQIVND (reference sequence). CDR3 bases: TGTGCCAGTAGTATCGGGGGGGGCCTAGGGTACACTAAAGCTTTCTTT. It codes for CASSIGGGLGYTKAFF.